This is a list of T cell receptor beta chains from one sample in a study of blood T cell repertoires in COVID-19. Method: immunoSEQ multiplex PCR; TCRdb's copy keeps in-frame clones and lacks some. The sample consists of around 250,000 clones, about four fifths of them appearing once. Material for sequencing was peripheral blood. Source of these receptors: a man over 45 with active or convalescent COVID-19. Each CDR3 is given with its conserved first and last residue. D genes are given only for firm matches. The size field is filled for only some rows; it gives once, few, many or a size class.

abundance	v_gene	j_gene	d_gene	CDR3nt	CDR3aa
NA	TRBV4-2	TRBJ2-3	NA	TGTGCCAGCAGCCAAGATAGGGACTCTTACTATACGCAGTATTTT	CASSQDRDSYYTQYF
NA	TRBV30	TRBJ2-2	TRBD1	TGTGCCTGGAGTCGACAGGGTACCGGGGAGCTGTTTTTT	CAWSRQGTGELFF
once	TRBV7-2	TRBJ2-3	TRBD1	TGTGCCAGCAGCCAAGACAGGGGTCGGACAGATACGCAGTATTTT	CASSQDRGRTDTQYF
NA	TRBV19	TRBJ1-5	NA	TGTGCCAGTAGTATAGATCTCGACTATCAGCCCCAGCATTTT	CASSIDLDYQPQHF
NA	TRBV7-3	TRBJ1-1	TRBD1	TGTGCCAGCAGCAGGGACAGGAACACTGAAGCTTTCTTT	CASSRDRNTEAFF
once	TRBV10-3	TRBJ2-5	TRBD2	TGTGCCATCAGTGTGGGGAGGGAGCAAGAGACCCAGTACTTC	CAISVGREQETQYF
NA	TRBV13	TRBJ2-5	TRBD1	TGTGCCAGCAGCCTAGGACAGGGGCGGGAGACCCAGTACTTC	CASSLGQGRETQYF
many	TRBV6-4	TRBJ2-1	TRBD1	TGTGCCAGCAGCCCAGGGACAGAGAATGAGCAGTTCTTC	CASSPGTENEQFF
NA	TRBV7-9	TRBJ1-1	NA	TGTGCCAGCAGCAACGGGGGACTTCCGAACACTGAAGCTTTCTTT	CASSNGGLPNTEAFF
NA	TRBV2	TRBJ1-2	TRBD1	TGTGCCAGCAGTCAACAGCAGGGGGCAGTAGATGGCTACACCTTC	CASSQQQGAVDGYTF
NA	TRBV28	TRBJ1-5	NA	TGTGCCAGCAGTTTCAGTGATCAGCCCCAGCATTTT	CASSFSDQPQHF
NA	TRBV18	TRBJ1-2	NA	TGTGCCAGCTCACCAAGCGGGGGCGGCTATGGCTACACCTTC	CASSPSGGGYGYTF
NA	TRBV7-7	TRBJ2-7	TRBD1	TGTGCCAGCAGCTACCGACAGGGTAGCGAGCAGTACTTC	CASSYRQGSEQYF
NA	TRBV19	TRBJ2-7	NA	TGTGCCAGTAGTGACAGGGGGACTAGCTCCTACGAGCAGTACTTC	CASSDRGTSSYEQYF
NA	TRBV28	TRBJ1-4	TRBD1	TGTGCCAGCAGTATCCTAGGGGGCGACCATGAAAAACTGTTTTTT	CASSILGGDHEKLFF
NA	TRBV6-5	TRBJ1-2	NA	TGTGCCAGCAGTTACTCGAAAGTAGTCCCTGGCTACACCTTC	CASSYSKVVPGYTF
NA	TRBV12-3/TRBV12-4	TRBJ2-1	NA	TGTGCCAGCAGTTTTTCCCGCAATGAGCAGTTCTTC	CASSFSRNEQFF
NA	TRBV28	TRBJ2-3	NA	TGTGCCAGCAGTTTAAGCGACTACGTGCAGTATTTT	CASSLSDYVQYF
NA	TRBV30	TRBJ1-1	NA	TGTGCCTGGATCCCCCGAGATAGCTTGACTTTCTTT	CAWIPRDSLTFF
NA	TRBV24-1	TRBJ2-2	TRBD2	TGTGCCACCAGTGATTCAGGAACTAGCGGGGCCGGGGAGCTGTTTTTT	CATSDSGTSGAGELFF
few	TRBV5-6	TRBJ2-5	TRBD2	TGTGCCAGCAGCCGCCTGTCCGCGGGGGGGCGAGAGACCCAGTACTTC	CASSRLSAGGRETQYF
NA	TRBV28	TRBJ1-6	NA	TGTGCCAGCAGTCCCCCAGGGCAGGATTCACCCCTCCACTTT	CASSPPGQDSPLHF
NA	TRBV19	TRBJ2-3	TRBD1	TGTGCCAGTAGTACGCCACACAGGGGGAAGACAGATACGCAGTATTTT	CASSTPHRGKTDTQYF
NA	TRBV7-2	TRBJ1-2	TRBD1	TGTGCCAGCAGCTTAACAGGGGGTGGCTACACCTTC	CASSLTGGGYTF
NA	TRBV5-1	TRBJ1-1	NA	TGCGCCAGCAGCCAACAGGCAGGGGTGAACACTGAAGCTTTCTTT	CASSQQAGVNTEAFF
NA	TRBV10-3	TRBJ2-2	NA	TGTGCCATCGGTCGGAACGGGGGGCCGAACACCGGGGAGCTGTTTTTT	CAIGRNGGPNTGELFF
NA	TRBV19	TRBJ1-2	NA	TGTGCCAGTAGTTCTTATCTGGGGGCACAGGGCTACACCTTC	CASSSYLGAQGYTF
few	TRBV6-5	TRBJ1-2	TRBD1	TGTGCCAGCAGTACTCTACAGGGGGTTTATGGCTACACCTTC	CASSTLQGVYGYTF
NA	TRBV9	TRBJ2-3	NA	TGTGCCAGCAGCGCCCTAGGGGGGGGGCGCACAGATACGCAGTATTTT	CASSALGGGRTDTQYF
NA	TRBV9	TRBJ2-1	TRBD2	TGTGCCAGCAGCCCACAAAGCGTCGCGGGGGGGTACAATGAGCAGTTCTTC	CASSPQSVAGGYNEQFF
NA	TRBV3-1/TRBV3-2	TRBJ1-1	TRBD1	TGTGCCAGCAGCCACAAACTAGGGCAGGGGGAGGCTTTCTTT	CASSHKLGQGEAFF
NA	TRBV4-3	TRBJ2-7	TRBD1	TGCGCCAGCAGCCAATCCCGGACAGGGGACTACGAGCAGTACTTC	CASSQSRTGDYEQYF
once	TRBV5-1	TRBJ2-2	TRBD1	TGCGCCAGCAGCCTGCAGACAGGGTTCGGGACCGGGGAGCTGTTTTTT	CASSLQTGFGTGELFF
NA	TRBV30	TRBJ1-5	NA	TGTGCCTGGAGTGCGGGAGTGGATCAGCCCCAGCATTTT	CAWSAGVDQPQHF
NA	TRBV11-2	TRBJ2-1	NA	TGTGCCAGCAGCTTAGATATCTGGGGCGATGAGCAGTTCTTC	CASSLDIWGDEQFF
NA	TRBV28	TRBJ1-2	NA	TGTGCCAGCAGTTTAGTAGGGGCCTATGGCTACACCTTC	CASSLVGAYGYTF
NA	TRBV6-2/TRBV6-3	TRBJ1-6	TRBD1	TGTGCCAGCAGTTCGGGACAGGTCGCGCGACCCCTCCACTTT	CASSSGQVARPLHF
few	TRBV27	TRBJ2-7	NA	TGTGCCAGCAGTTTTTCCAGCTCCTACGAGCAGTACTTC	CASSFSSSYEQYF
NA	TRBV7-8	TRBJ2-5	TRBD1	TGTGCCAGCACCCGGGACAGGGGCCAAGAGACCCAGTACTTC	CASTRDRGQETQYF
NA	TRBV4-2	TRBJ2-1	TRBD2	TGTGCCAGCAGCCAAGGTGAACTAGCGGGGGGACAGCAGTTCTTC	CASSQGELAGGQQFF
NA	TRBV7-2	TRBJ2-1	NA	TGTGCCAGCAGCTTAAGGCCGGGACACGTCTACAATGAGCAGTTCTTC	CASSLRPGHVYNEQFF
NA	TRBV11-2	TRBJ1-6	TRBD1	TGTGCCAGCAGCAATGACAGGGGTTTGTCACCCCTCCACTTT	CASSNDRGLSPLHF
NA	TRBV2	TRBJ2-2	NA	TGTGCCAGCAGTGAAGTACAGGGTTACGGGGAGCTGTTTTTT	CASSEVQGYGELFF
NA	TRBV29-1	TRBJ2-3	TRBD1	TGCAGCGTTGCGCGGCAGGGGGGCACAGATACGCAGTATTTT	CSVARQGGTDTQYF
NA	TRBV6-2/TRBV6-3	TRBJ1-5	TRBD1	TGTGCCAGCAGCCTTCCGGGACAGCGTGATCAGCCCCAGCATTTT	CASSLPGQRDQPQHF
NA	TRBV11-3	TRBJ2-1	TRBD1	TGTGCCAGCAGCCTCGGACAGGGTAAGGATAATGAGCAGTTCTTC	CASSLGQGKDNEQFF
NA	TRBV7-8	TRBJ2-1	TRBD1	TGTGCCAGCAGCCCTTTCCTGGACAGGGGGCCGTATGAGCAGTTCTTC	CASSPFLDRGPYEQFF
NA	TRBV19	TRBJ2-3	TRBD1	TGTGCCAGTACTTTACAGGGGACAAGCACAGATACGCAGTATTTT	CASTLQGTSTDTQYF
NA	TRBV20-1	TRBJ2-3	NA	TGCAGTGCTAGTTCGGCTAGCGGCACAGATACGCAGTATTTT	CSASSASGTDTQYF
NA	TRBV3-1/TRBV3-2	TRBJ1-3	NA	TGTGCCAGCAGCCAAGAATTTGGGAGCTCTGGAAACACCATATATTTT	CASSQEFGSSGNTIYF
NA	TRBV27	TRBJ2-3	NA	TGTGCCAGCCGTCAGGGTTCATCGGGCCAGAATACGCAGTATTTT	CASRQGSSGQNTQYF
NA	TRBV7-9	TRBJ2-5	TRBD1	TGTGCCAGCAACCCCGGACAGGGGGGTAAAGAGACCCAGTACTTC	CASNPGQGGKETQYF
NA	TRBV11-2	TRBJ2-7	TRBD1	TGTGCCAGCAGCCCCCCTCGGACAGGGTTGTCAAGCGAGCAGTACTTC	CASSPPRTGLSSEQYF
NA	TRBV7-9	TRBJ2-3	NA	TGTGCCAGCAGCTACGGGACTCACGACACAGATACGCAGTATTTT	CASSYGTHDTDTQYF
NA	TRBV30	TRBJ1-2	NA	TGTGCCTTCCATCCACGACAAGCGGGTGGCTACACCTTC	CAFHPRQAGGYTF
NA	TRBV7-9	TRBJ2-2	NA	TGTGCCAGCAGCTCCCGACAGGTCACCGGGGAGCTGTTTTTT	CASSSRQVTGELFF
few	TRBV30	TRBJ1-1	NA	TGTGCCTGGGGCAGGCACGCAGAAGCTTTCTTT	CAWGRHAEAFF
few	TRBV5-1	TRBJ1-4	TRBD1	TGCGCCAGCAGCTTAGGGACAGGGTTGGAAAAACTGTTTTTT	CASSLGTGLEKLFF
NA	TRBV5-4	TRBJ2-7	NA	TGTGCCAGCAGCTCTCCGGGGAACGAGCAGTACTTC	CASSSPGNEQYF